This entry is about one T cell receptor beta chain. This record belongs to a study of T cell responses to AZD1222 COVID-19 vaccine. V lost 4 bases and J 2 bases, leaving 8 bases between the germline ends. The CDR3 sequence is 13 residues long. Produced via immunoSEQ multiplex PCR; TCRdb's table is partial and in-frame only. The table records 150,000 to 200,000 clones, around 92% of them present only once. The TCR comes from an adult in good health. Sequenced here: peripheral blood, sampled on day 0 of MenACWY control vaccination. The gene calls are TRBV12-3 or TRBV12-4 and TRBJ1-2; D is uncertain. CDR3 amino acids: CASSWAENYGYTF. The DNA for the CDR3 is TGTGCCAGCAGTTGGGCCGAAAACTATGGCTACACCTTC.